The sequence of this T cell receptor (beta chain) was determined in a study of shared clonotypes between healthy human individuals (dated by TCRdb to the early 2020s). At the level of the whole study: Two women and a few men aged 18 to 49 years were included in the cohort. Different laboratories and diverse techniques were used to prepare libraries and sequence TCR repertoires, to increase sequencing depth and limit assay-specific biases. To estimate repertoire size and how much clonotype sharing occurs between individuals, the study deeply sequenced the blood TCR repertoires of about five healthy adults. Between about 0.8 and 9 billion PBMCs per donor were obtained by leukapheresis. Per donor, three plates each were used for CD4 naive and CD4 memory, two for CD8 naive, and one for CD8 memory.

Turning to this clone: Its target antigen remains unknown. Base qualities are missing; no much larger clone stands one base away.

What the research found in general, with its limitations: Incomplete sequencing was indicated by rarefaction of sorted-subset datasets, despite the large sequencing depth. Based on pairwise subsampling, the degree of clonotype sharing among donors was expected to be affected by sequencing depth. Compared with non-shared clonotypes, the clonotypes found in all four sorted-subset donors had higher generation probabilities. The genetic and exposure-history diversity represented was limited by the small number of donors. Sharing across a few donors was observed for 5% to 6.5% of naive CD4, about 4% of naive CD8, roughly 2.4% of memory CD4, and about 0.4% of memory CD8 clonotypes. Sampling was limited to blood, and TCR repertoires in tissue likely differ from TCR repertoires in blood. Larger estimated clonotype richness was generally found for naive subsets than for memory subsets.

For the CD8 naive samples, CD45RO-negative cells were positively selected for CCR7, yielding a CD45RA+CCR7+ population from which TemRA cells were excluded. The donors were healthy, HIV-negative adults with no recently reported acute infections or vaccinations. Only Caucasian adults living in Nashville, Tennessee, USA were represented among the donors. Blood was collected by leukapheresis, and PBMCs were isolated by Ficoll-Histopaque density gradient centrifugation and then cryopreserved in liquid nitrogen vapor phase. Analytical flow cytometry was used to check the purity and quantity of every magnetically sorted T cell population. Genomic DNA was isolated from each sorted fraction and quantified by UV absorbance on a Nanodrop 2000c. CDR1 MGHRA and CDR2 YSYEKL are derived from the germline V gene. The junction shows trimming of 0 bases on V and 14 bases on J, plus 11 bases between the germline ends. The CDR3, cysteine through phenylalanine, is 12 amino acids long. The DNA shown is the 36-base CDR3, in frame from base 1.

TCR CDR3 regions were amplified from genomic DNA by multiplex PCR using the deep immunoSEQ assay. Extracted genomic DNA from each cell subset was distributed evenly across all wells of several immunoSEQ 96-well plates, and each plate was treated as a replicate. Each replicate PCR for sorted subsets received 200 ng genomic DNA, equal to about 30,000 T cell genomes. Purified libraries were measured with a Qubit 3.0 fluorometer, size-checked on a Bioanalyzer 2100, and measured again with the KAPA Library Quantification kit. Every immunoSEQ 96-well plate was sequenced on a separate single-read 150-cycle Illumina NextSeq 550 flow cell. The authors' analysis ran thus. Because the immunoSEQ output held only junctional sequences and lacked quality scores, the filtering could not match the filtering applied to full-length reads. To assign V/J genes and CDR3, sequences were annotated against IMGT germline references using PyIR, a Python wrapper for IgBLAST v1.9. Any read was removed if the V/J assignment was weak (E-value above 1e-6), the CDR3 was missing, or the read contained stop codons, out-of-frame junctions, or ambiguous translated residues. V3J clonotypes were defined as sequences sharing an identical inferred V gene, J gene, and CDR3 amino acid sequence. Percentage overlap between repertoires was calculated by dividing the number of shared unique clonotypes by the size of the smaller repertoire. Repertoire richness was assessed with RTK rarefaction, the Chao1 estimator, and Recon v2.1 estimates of unobserved clonotypes. Generation probabilities for all TCRbeta clonotypes obtained by the gDNA method from a few donors were computed using OLGA. In its TCRdb copy, this immuneACCESS table keeps in-frame sequences only and misses some clones. Where compared with another copy, unresolved V genes explain less than half of these, and the others have no known cause. V, J and clone size are those of that table, while D and trimming were read from the DNA. The sample data list approximately 590,000 clones, and roughly 95% of these were observed just once. Over 0.09% of the sample is taken by the ten largest.

The material sequenced was naive CD8+ T cells sorted from blood. Per the publication, the cell subset or site label means: CD45RA+CCR7+. The clonotype comes from a woman in her 30s in good health. Recombination connected TRBV4-1 to TRBJ2-1, with TRBD2 perhaps the D gene, on 5 matching bases. CDR3 sequence: CASSQDQASKFF. The DNA is TGCGCCAGCAGCCAAGATCAGGCTAGCAAGTTCTTC.